This TCR beta chain was retrieved from a study of regulatory T cells in long-lasting Graves disease. Whole-study context: Patients met the persistent Graves' disease definition after over 5 years of antithyroid drugs with positive TSH receptor antibodies. Whole-study results and caveats: Persistent cases of Graves' showed reduced TCR diversity relative to newly diagnosed patients. Study was limited to peripheral blood, excluding thyroid tissue.

Per germline, CDR1 MDHEN and CDR2 SYDVKM. The V end was cut by 6 bases, the J end by 6 bases, with 17 bases between. The CDR3 sequence is 14 residues long. This clonotype occurred many times. What it binds is unknown. Time point given: persistent/refractory GD, antithyroid drugs over 5 years with positive TRAb. Researchers made the TCR library from RNA that was extracted from PBMCs. TCR beta libraries were built with iRepertoire HTBI primers and Arm-PCR of CDR3 regions. TCRdb re-derived calls from the multiplex PCR reads in MiXCR, one entry per CDR3 protein. The table has under 500,000 distinct CDR3 sequences, less than 25% seen once.

This TCR was recovered from a female donor with Graves disease. The source material was peripheral blood mononuclear cells (PBMCs), sampled when the disease was refractory, from a patient treated with antithyroid drugs. This chain joins TRBV28 and TRBJ1-1; maybe TRBD1 (6 bases). The CDR3 nucleotides read TGTGCCAGCAGAACTCCAGGGGAAAAGGCTGAAGCTTTCTTT. Encoded protein: CASRTPGEKAEAFF.